The T cell receptor beta chain described here comes from a study of patients and donors after allogeneic stem cell transplantation. TCRdb called the RT-PCR reads again in MiXCR, with one record for every CDR3 protein. Counted here are approximately 170,000 distinct CDR3 sequences, 24% occurring once; the ten biggest clones make up roughly a quarter. This clonotype was detected only a few times. Germline assignment: CDR1 MNHEY and CDR2 SVGAGI. The CDR3 sequence is 14 residues long. V lost 3 bases and J 2 bases, leaving 8 bases between the germline ends. The rearrangement uses TRBV6-5 and TRBJ2-1; tentative D call: TRBD1 (5 bases). This clonotype was sampled from a human donor who was either an allogeneic HSCT recipient or a stem cell or donor lymphocyte infusion donor (not recorded which). It is not recorded whose cells these are; they may come from a transplant donor. Input material: blood, either unsorted or a sorted T cell fraction (not recorded which). CDR3 bases: TGTGCCAGCAGTTATGGACACCCCTACAATGAGCAGTTCTTC. Protein sequence: CASSYGHPYNEQFF.